These 14 T cell receptor beta chains share one sample of origin, sequenced in a study of molecular identifiers for immune sequencing clone quantification. TCRdb re-derived calls from the PCR reads in MiXCR, one entry per CDR3 protein. This sample yields under 650,000 distinct CDR3 sequences, of which around 20% are seen a single time; 0.75% to 0.95% belongs to the top ten. Sequencing was done on a sample of naive CD8+ T cells from blood, with Jurkat cell RNA spiked in. The subset was: FACS-sorted CD8+CD4-CCR7+CD45RA+ naive T cells. These receptors were collected from a human donor in good health. Some libraries in this study had Jurkat cell RNA spiked in.

Remarks on this clonotype: At one end, the junction sequence differs from germline, possibly due to a read error. The chain recombines TRBV14 with TRBJ2-1; D is undetermined. Looked up from germline, CDR1 is SGHDN and CDR2 is FVKESK. The CDR3 extends over 15 amino acids. CDR3 region: CASSQEVGSYSEQFF. CDR3 DNA: TGTGCCAGCAGCCAAGAGGTGGGCTCCTACAGTGAGCAGTTCTTC.

There are many counts of this clonotype. The V gene is TRBV7-2, the J gene TRBJ2-7, with D possibly TRBD1 on 5 matching bases. Trimming took off 2 bases at V and 7 bases at J, with 15 bases between the two ends. The CDR3 is 14 amino acids. Germline CDR1 SGHTA, CDR2 FQGNSA. The CDR3 coding sequence is TGTGCCAGCAGCTTAACGGGCTGGGGCGCGGAGCAGTACTTC. Translating it yields CASSLTGWGAEQYF.

Points on this clonotype: An end of the junction does not agree with germline; a read error may underlie this. The rearrangement joins TRBV10-3 to TRBJ1-2; maybe TRBD1 (5 bases). This CDR3 has 14 residues. Germline V lookup: CDR1 ENHRY, CDR2 SYGVKD. In DNA form, the CDR3 reads TGTGCCATCAGTGAGTCGACAGCTAACTATGACTACACCTTC. Amino acids: CAISESTANYDYTF.

This clonotype was found a few times. The V and J genes are TRBV27 and TRBJ2-5, with D unclear. The germline V gene encodes CDR1 MNHEY and CDR2 SMNVEV (reference sequence). The V gene lost 0 bases and the J gene lost 3 bases, with 8 bases spanning the gap. The CDR3 spans 14 residues. The CDR3 sequence is CASSLSVYEETQYF. The CDR3 bases are TGTGCCAGCAGTTTATCAGTCTACGAAGAGACCCAGTACTTC.

This clonotype was counted at least ten times. The rearrangement uses TRBV5-1 and TRBJ2-7, with TRBD2 matching over 7 bases. Germline loops: CDR1 SGHRS, CDR2 YFSETQ. CDR3 length equals 14 residues. After removal of 3 bases from V and 2 bases from J, the junction contained 5 bases not matched to a gene. In nucleotides, the CDR3 is TGCGCCAGCAGCTGGAGAGCGGGAACCTACGAGCAGTACTTC. It encodes CASSWRAGTYEQYF.

Ten or more counts support this clonotype. The V and J genes are TRBV27 and TRBJ1-1, with D perhaps TRBD1 (5 bases). This CDR3 comprises 12 residues. V gave up 2 bases and J gave up 11 bases, with 12 bases separating them. In germline, CDR1 is MNHEY, CDR2 SMNVEV (reference sequence). The CDR3 loop is CASSLPGGDAFF. CDR3 sequence (DNA): TGTGCCAGCAGTTTACCGGGGGGAGATGCTTTCTTT.

This clonotype was recorded many times. This rearrangement joins TRBV7-9 to TRBJ2-5; a weak D match, TRBD1 (7 bases). This CDR3 spans 16 amino acids. Germline loops: CDR1 SEHNR, CDR2 FQNEAQ (reference sequence). V was shortened by 5 bases and J by 3 bases, with 19 bases between the two germline ends. Here the CDR3 reads CASSLIGQGGEETQYF. CDR3 DNA: TGTGCCAGCAGCCTAATTGGGCAGGGGGGTGAAGAGACCCAGTACTTC.

This clonotype appeared many times. This chain connects TRBV7-9 to TRBJ1-5; D is undetermined. Germline V gives CDR1 SEHNR, CDR2 FQNEAQ (reference sequence). Trimming took 3 bases from V and 0 from J, leaving 6 bases between them. CDR3 length: 14 amino acids. For the CDR3, the DNA is TGTGCCAGCAGCTTGGGATATAGCAATCAGCCCCAGCATTTT. As protein: CASSLGYSNQPQHF.

The CDR3 spells CSARDSTEYEAFF. CDR3 coding DNA: TGCAGTGCTAGAGATTCCACAGAATATGAAGCTTTCTTT. V gene TRBV20-1 combines with J gene TRBJ1-1, with no clear D. Trimming pared 0 bases from V and 7 bases from J, leaving 12 bases between. The CDR3 runs 13 residues. The germline CDR1 and CDR2 sequences are DFQATT and SNEGSKA (reference sequence).

As for this clonotype: This could be a read error, since a much larger clone is one nucleotide away. This chain connects TRBV27 to TRBJ2-5; 9 bases line up with TRBD2. This CDR3 is 17 amino acids long. Germline CDR1 is MNHEY and CDR2 is SMNVEV (reference sequence). Here the CDR3 reads CTSSLSGLAGGPETQYF. The CDR3 DNA reads as TGTACCAGCAGTTTATCGGGACTGGCGGGAGGGCCGGAGACCCAGTACTTC.

As to this clonotype: This may arise from a read error, as a much more abundant clone is one base away. The chain has TRBV4-3 and TRBJ2-7, with D tentatively TRBD1 (5 bases). V lost 0 bases and J 3 bases, leaving 24 bases between the germline ends. The CDR3 is 19 amino acids. CDR1 LGHNA and CDR2 YSLEER come from the germline V gene. CDR3 coding DNA: TGCGCCAGCAGCCAAGAGTTTAACGTTGGGGCTTTCCTAAGCTACGAGCAGTACTTC. It yields the protein CASSQEFNVGAFLSYEQYF.

Turning to this clonotype: This clone may be a read error of a much larger clone one base away. The genes are TRBV19 and TRBJ2-7; no definite D call. V shed 5 bases and J shed 7 bases, with 9 bases lying between them. The CDR3 has 11 residues. Germline assignment: CDR1 LNHDA and CDR2 SQIVND (reference sequence). The CDR3 loop reads CASSVPGEQYF. The CDR3 DNA is TGTGCCAGTAGTGTCCCTGGAGAGCAGTACTTC.

This clonotype came up many times. The rearrangement uses TRBV30 and TRBJ1-1, with 11 bases identical to TRBD1. The CDR3 extends over 14 amino acids. The germline V gene encodes CDR1 GTSNPN and CDR2 SVGIG (reference sequence). V lost 4 bases to trimming and J lost 4 bases; unmatched junction nucleotides: 5. DNA for the CDR3: TGTGCCTGGAATTGGGGGACAGGGGGCACTGAAGCTTTCTTT. Protein sequence: CAWNWGTGGTEAFF.

The chain carries TRBV6-2 or TRBV6-3 and TRBJ2-5; D gene uncertain. The CDR3 is 15 amino acids. CDR1 and CDR2 (germline): MNHEY, SVGEGT. Trimming left V 6 bases short and J 1 base short, with 15 bases between. CDR3 in DNA: TGTGCCAGCAGAACTCTGATCGAGTTCCAAGAGACCCAGTACTTC. It encodes CASRTLIEFQETQYF.